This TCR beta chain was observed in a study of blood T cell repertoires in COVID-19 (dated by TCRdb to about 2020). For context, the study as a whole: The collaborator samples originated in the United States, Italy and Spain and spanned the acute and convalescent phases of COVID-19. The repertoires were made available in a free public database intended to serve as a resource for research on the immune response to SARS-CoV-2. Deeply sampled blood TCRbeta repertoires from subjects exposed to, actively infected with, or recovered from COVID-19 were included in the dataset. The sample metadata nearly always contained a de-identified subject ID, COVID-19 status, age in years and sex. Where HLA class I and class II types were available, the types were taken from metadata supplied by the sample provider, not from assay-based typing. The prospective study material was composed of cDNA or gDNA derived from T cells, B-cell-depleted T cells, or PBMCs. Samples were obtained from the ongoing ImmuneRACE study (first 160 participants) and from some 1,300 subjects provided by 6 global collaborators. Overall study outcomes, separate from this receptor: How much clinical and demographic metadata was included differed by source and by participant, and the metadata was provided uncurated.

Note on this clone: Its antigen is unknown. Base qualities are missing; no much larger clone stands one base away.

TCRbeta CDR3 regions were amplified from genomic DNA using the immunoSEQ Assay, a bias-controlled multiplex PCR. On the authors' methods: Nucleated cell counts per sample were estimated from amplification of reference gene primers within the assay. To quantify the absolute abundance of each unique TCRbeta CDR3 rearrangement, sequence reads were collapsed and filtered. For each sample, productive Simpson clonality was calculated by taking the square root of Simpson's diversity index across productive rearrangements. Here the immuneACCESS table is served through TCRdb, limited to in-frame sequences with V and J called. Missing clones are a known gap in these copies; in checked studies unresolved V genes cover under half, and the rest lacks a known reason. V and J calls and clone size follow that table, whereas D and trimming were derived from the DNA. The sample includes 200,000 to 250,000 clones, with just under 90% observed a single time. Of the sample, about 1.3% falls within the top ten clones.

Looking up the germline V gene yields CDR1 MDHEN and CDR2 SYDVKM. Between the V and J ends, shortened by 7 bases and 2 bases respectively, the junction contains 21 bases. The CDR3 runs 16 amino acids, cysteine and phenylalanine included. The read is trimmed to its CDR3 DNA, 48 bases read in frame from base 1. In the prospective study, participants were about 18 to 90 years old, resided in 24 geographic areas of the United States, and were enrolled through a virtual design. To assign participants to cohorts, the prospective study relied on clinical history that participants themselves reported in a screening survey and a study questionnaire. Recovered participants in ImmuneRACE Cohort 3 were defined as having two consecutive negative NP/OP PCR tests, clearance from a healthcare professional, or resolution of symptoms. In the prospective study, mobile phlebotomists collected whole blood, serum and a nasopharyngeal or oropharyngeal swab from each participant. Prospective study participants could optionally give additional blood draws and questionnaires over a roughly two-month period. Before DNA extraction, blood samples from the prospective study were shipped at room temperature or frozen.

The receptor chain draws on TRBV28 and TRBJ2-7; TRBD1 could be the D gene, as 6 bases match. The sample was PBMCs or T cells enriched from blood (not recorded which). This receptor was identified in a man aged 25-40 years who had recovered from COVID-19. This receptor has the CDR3 CASTPGTPKRTYEQYF. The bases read TGTGCCAGCACCCCTGGGACACCAAAACGGACCTACGAGCAGTACTTC.